Listed below are T cell receptor beta chains from one sample, sequenced in a study of healthy donors' naive CD4 and CD8 T cells. TCRdb re-analysed the reads in MiXCR, keeping a single row per CDR3 protein. The profile covers roughly 200,000 distinct CDR3 sequences, with over 60% appearing a single time and about 2.1% taken by the ten largest. Material: naive CD4+ and CD8+ T cells sorted from blood, pooled from several donors. Receptor source: a pool of human donors in good health; the sample pools cells from several healthy donors. The CDR3 runs from the conserved cysteine through the conserved F or W. Fields, in order: J gene, V gene, CDR3 length, CDR3 protein.

>TRBJ1-5|TRBV7-9|14
CASSSTGGQQPQHF
>TRBJ1-2|TRBV28|15
CASSLFQDRNYGYTF
>NA|TRBV24-1|15
CATSDPSGSGDEQYF
>TRBJ2-5|TRBV20-1|17
CSARGARTRGRVETQYF
>TRBJ1-1|TRBV30|14
CAWNGQIMNTEAFF
>TRBJ2-1|TRBV23-1|17
CASSQSRQGQTYNEQFF
>TRBJ2-5|TRBV19|13
CASRPLAGETQYF
>TRBJ2-1|TRBV29-1|14
CSVQQGSSYNEQFF
>TRBJ1-2|TRBV15|13
CATSMTGDYGYTF
>TRBJ2-1|TRBV27|15
CASSSTSGSDDEQFF
>TRBJ1-5|TRBV28|13
CASRGVGIQPQHF
>TRBJ2-3|TRBV11-2|14
CASSLQRHTDTQYF
>TRBJ2-7|TRBV29-1|12
CSVEFGTGEQYF
>TRBJ1-3|TRBV19|13
CASSIAGPDTIYF
>TRBJ2-2|TRBV29-1|14
CSVGAAANTGELFF
>TRBJ2-7|TRBV20-1|14
CSARRQQHGYEQYF
>TRBJ2-5|TRBV6-5|12
CASQRFQGTQYF
>TRBJ2-7|TRBV12-3/TRBV12-4|12
CASSLGSYEQYF
>TRBJ1-1|TRBV14|13
CASSHAGGAEAFF
>TRBJ2-3|TRBV29-1|16
CSGGRTIKWGTDTQYF
>TRBJ2-2|TRBV19|13
CASLAGRAGELFF
>TRBJ1-1|TRBV29-1|14
CSVERTDGGTEAFF
>TRBJ2-5|TRBV6-2/TRBV6-3|13
CASGSGAHETQYF
>TRBJ1-2|TRBV11-1|14
CASSLAPLNYGYTF
>TRBJ2-7|TRBV24-1|14
CATSDPTGDYEQYF
>TRBJ2-1|TRBV29-1|12
CSVDDGPEEQFF
>TRBJ2-7|TRBV27|12
CASSSPLYEQYF
>TRBJ2-7|TRBV18|16
CASSLGVGTGEYEQYF
>TRBJ2-6|TRBV27|17
CASSLYLSISGANVLTF
>TRBJ2-2|TRBV27|18
CASRGLAGLSMNTGELFF
>TRBJ2-1|TRBV29-1|15
CSVAVAGAGGGEQFF
>TRBJ2-1|TRBV29-1|13
CSVGQPFGNEQFF
>TRBJ2-7|TRBV13|15
CASSLGSGATYEQYF
>TRBJ2-5|TRBV7-6|15
CASSEGRSYQETQYF
>TRBJ2-7|TRBV6-2/TRBV6-3|12
CASSGLHYEQYF
>TRBJ2-7|TRBV12-3/TRBV12-4|14
CASSRTSGAYEQYF
>TRBJ2-3|TRBV29-1|13
CSVNRGFSDTQYF
>TRBJ2-1|TRBV13|14
CASSLVLAPNEQFF
>TRBJ1-1|TRBV29-1|13
CSVWTERNTEAFF
>TRBJ2-1|TRBV5-1|14
CASSGGTSGNEQFF
>TRBJ1-6|TRBV19|14
CASSIRQGGSPLHF
>TRBJ2-1|TRBV27|15
CASTLRGSSYNEQFF
>TRBJ2-1|TRBV6-5|16
CASSYSSAKGYNEQFF
>TRBJ2-7|TRBV4-2|14
CASSQVGARYEQYF
>TRBJ2-3|TRBV29-1|15
CSVEDTRGTTDTQYF
>TRBJ2-7|TRBV6-2/TRBV6-3|15
CASSYSGTAAYEQYF
>TRBJ2-3|TRBV30|13
CACHGTSGDTQYF
>TRBJ1-1|TRBV19|12
CASSIDRGSNFF
>TRBJ2-7|TRBV29-1|14
CSVEESPRAYEQYF
>TRBJ2-3|TRBV29-1|14
CSVYTSVYTDTQYF